The clone carrying this TCR beta chain was seen a handful of times. Its matching antigen is unknown. These data originate in a study of regulatory T cells in long-lasting Graves disease. Overall study findings and caveats: Persistent patients shared more public clonotypes (fewer than 3,000) than newly diagnosed patients (around 1,000).

The time point is: newly diagnosed GD, antithyroid drugs for less than 3 months. Following extraction of RNA from PBMCs, that RNA was used to make the TCR library. Arm-PCR with iRepertoire HTBI primers amplified the CDR3 regions for these TCR beta libraries. TCRdb ran MiXCR on the multiplex PCR reads and lists one entry per CDR3 protein. The repertoire holds some 450,000 distinct CDR3 sequences, with about a sixth as singletons. The same specimen was also included in a second study, on T cells in Graves' hyperthyroidism and ophthalmopathy. That study adds: Researchers ran a first-round RT-PCR on the TCR CDR3 using the HTBI primer set.

The TCR sequence derives from a woman aged 25 to 39 with Graves disease. The specimen comprised peripheral blood mononuclear cells (PBMCs), sampled at new diagnosis, from a patient treated with antithyroid drugs.

The CDR3 nucleotides are TGTGCCAGCAGCCAAGGGGGGTTTCGGGGACGGATTAACACCGGGGAGCTGTTTTTT. Its translation: CASSQGGFRGRINTGELFF. The rearrangement joins TRBV4-2 to TRBJ2-2; D may correspond to TRBD1 or TRBD2 (5 bases each). CDR1 and CDR2 from the germline V gene are LGHNA and YNFKEQ. The V end was cut by 1 base, the J end by 2 bases, with 20 bases between. The CDR3 length is 19 residues.